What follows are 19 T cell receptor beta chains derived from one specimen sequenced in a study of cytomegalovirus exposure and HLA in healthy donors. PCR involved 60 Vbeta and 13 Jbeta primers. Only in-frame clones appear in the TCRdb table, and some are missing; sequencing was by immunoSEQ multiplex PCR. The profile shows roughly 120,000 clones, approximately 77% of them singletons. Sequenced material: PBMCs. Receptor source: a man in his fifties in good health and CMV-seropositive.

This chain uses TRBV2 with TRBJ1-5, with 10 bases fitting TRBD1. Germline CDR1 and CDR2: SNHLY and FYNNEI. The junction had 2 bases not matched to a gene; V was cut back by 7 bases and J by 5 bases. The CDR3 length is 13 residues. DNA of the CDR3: TGTGCCAGCACTGACAGGGGGCATCAGCCCCAGCATTTT. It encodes CASTDRGHQPQHF.

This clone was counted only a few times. This CDR3 reads CAIKEGAPERETQYF. The CDR3 DNA sequence: TGTGCCATCAAGGAGGGGGCTCCGGAGAGGGAGACCCAGTACTTC. The chain links TRBV10-3 to TRBJ2-5, with D perhaps matching TRBD1 (7 bases). V was trimmed by 7 bases and J by 5 bases, leaving 20 bases between them. In germline, CDR1 is ENHRY, CDR2 SYGVKD. This CDR3 contains 15 residues.

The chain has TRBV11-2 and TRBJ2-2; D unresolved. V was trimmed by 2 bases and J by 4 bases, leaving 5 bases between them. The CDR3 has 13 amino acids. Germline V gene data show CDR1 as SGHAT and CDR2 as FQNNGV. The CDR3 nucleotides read TGTGCCAGCAGCTTAAAGCCCACCGGGGAGCTGTTTTTT. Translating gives CASSLKPTGELFF.

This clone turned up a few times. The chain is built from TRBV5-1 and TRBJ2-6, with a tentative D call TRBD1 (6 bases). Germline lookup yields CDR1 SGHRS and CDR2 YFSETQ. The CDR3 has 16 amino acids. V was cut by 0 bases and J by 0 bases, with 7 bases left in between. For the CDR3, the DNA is TGCGCCAGCAGCTTGGAAGGGGGCTCTGGGGCCAACGTCCTGACTTTC. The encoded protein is CASSLEGGSGANVLTF.

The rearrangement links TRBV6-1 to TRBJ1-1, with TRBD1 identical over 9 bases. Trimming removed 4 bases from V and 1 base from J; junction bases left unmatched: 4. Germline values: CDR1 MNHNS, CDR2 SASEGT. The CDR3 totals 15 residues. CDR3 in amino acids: CASSATQGANTEAFF. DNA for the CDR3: TGTGCCAGCAGTGCTACACAGGGGGCGAACACTGAAGCTTTCTTT.

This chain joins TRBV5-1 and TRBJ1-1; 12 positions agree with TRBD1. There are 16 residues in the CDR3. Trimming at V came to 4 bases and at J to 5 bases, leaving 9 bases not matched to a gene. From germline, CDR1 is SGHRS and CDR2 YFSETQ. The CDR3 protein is CASSQGQGARETEAFF. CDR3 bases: TGCGCCAGCAGCCAGGGACAGGGGGCTCGGGAAACTGAAGCTTTCTTT.

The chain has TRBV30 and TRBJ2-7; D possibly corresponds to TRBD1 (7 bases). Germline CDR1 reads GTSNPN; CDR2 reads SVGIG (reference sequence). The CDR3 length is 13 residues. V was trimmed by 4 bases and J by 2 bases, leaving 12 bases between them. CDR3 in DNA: TGTGCCTGGAATCCAGGGGGGACCTACGAGCAGTACTTC. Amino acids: CAWNPGGTYEQYF.

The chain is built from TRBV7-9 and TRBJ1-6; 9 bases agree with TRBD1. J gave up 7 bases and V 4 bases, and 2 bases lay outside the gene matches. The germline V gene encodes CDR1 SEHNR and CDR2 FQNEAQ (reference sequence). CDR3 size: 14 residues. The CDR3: CASSSGQGNSPLHF. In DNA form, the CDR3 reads TGTGCCAGCAGCTCGGGACAGGGAAATTCACCCCTCCACTTT.

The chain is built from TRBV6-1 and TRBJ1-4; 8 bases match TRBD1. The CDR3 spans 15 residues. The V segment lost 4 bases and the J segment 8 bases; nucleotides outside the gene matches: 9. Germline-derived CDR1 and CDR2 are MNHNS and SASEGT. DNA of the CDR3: TGTGCCAGCAGTGGCTTGGACAGGGCCGAAGAAAAACTGTTTTTT. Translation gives CASSGLDRAEEKLFF.

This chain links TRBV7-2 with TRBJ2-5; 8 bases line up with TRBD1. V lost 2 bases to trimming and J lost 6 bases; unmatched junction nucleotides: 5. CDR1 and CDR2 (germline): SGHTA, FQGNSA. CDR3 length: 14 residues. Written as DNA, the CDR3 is TGTGCCAGCAGCTTATTTCAGGGGGCGAAGACCCAGTACTTC. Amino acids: CASSLFQGAKTQYF. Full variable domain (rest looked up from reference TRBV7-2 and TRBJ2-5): GAGVSQSPSNKVTEKGKDVELRCDPISGHTALYWYRQSLGQGLEFLIYFQGNSAPDKSGLPSDRFSAERTGGSVSTLTIQRTQQEDSAVYLCASSLFQGAKTQYFGPGTRLLVL.

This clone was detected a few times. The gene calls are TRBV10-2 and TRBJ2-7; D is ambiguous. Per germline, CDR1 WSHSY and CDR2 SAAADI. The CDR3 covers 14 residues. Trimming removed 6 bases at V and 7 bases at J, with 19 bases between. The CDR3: CASRHPEKRAEQYF. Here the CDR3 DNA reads TGCGCCAGCAGACACCCCGAGAAGCGAGCGGAGCAGTACTTC.

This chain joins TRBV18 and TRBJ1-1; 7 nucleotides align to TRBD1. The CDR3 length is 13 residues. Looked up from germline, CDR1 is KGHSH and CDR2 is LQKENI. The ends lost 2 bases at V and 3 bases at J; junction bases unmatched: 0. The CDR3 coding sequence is TGTGCCAGCTCACCAGGGACAGACACTGAAGCTTTCTTT. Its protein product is CASSPGTDTEAFF.

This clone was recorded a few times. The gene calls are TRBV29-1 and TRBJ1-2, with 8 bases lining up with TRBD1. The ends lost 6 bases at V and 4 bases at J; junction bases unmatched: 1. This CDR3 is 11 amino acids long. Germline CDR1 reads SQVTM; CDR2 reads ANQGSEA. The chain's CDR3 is CSVGQVYGYTF. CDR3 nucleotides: TGCAGCGTGGGACAGGTCTATGGCTACACCTTC.

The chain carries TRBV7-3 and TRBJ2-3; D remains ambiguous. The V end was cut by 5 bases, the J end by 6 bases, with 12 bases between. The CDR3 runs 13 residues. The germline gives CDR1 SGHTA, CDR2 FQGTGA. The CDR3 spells CASSPEPADTQYF. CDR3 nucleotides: TGTGCCAGCAGCCCCGAACCCGCGGATACGCAGTATTTT.

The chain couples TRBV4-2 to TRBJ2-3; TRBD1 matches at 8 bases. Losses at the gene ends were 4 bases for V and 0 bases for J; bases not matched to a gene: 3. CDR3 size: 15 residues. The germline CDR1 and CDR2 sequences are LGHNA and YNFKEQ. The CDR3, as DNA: TGTGCCAGCAGCCTTGGACAGGGTAGCACAGATACGCAGTATTTT. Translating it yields CASSLGQGSTDTQYF.

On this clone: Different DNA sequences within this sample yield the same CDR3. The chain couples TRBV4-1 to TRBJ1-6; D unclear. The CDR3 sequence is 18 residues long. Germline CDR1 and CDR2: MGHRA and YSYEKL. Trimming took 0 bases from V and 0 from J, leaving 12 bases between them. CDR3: CASSQDDGTSSYNSPLHF. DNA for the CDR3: TGCGCCAGCAGCCAAGATGATGGCACTAGCTCCTATAATTCACCCCTCCACTTT.

The DNA for the CDR3 is TGTGCCAGCAGGTTGGGGGGGACGAACACCGGGGAGCTGTTTTTT. Its translation: CASRLGGTNTGELFF. The gene calls are TRBV27 and TRBJ2-2; TRBD2 matches at 7 bases. Germline CDR1 is MNHEY and CDR2 is SMNVEV (reference sequence). CDR3 length: 15 amino acids. With V trimmed by 6 bases and J by 0 bases, 4 bases remained unmatched.

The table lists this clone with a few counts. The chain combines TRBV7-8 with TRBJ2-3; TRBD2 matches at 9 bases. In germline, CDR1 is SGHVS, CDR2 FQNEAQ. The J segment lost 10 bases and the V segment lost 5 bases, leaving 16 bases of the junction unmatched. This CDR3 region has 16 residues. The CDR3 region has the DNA TGTGCCAGCAGCCGCACCCGGCAGGGGACTAGCTTCGCGCAGTATTTT. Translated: CASSRTRQGTSFAQYF.

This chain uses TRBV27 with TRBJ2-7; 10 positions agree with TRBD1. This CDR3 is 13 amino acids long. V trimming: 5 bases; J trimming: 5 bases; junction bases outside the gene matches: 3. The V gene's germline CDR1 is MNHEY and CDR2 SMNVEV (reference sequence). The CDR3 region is CASSRDRGDEQYF. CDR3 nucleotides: TGTGCCAGCAGTCGGGACAGGGGCGACGAGCAGTACTTC.